A selection of T cell receptor beta chains follows, all from one sample in a study of blood T cell repertoires in COVID-19. Sequencing used immunoSEQ multiplex PCR; TCRdb keeps in-frame clones, though not all of them. Here the sample spans 110,000 or so clones, over 70% being singletons. The specimen sequenced was peripheral blood. The origin of the receptors is a human donor in a cohort sampled during active or convalescent COVID-19. Both conserved end residues are part of each CDR3. Each record gives: CDR3 DNA, CDR3 protein, D gene, V gene, J gene, clone size. D genes are given only for firm matches. Size is omitted from some rows. Given values are once, few, many or a class for expanded clones.

TGCAGCGTTGAACGGGGGTGGAATGAGCAGTTCTTC,CSVERGWNEQFF,-,TRBV29-1,TRBJ2-1,-
TGTGCCAGCAGTTACGCGGGACGCCTTAACCCCTACGAGCAGTACTTC,CASSYAGRLNPYEQYF,-,TRBV6-5,TRBJ2-7,-
TGTGCCTGGAGTCCGGACAGGATAAATGGCTACACCTTC,CAWSPDRINGYTF,TRBD1,TRBV30,TRBJ1-2,-
TGTGCCAGCAGACGGGACAGGTTGGGCACCTACGAGCAGTACTTC,CASRRDRLGTYEQYF,TRBD1,TRBV6-5,TRBJ2-7,-
TGTGCCAGCTCACCACCGGGGAGTTACGCCAATGAGCAGTTCTTC,CASSPPGSYANEQFF,-,TRBV18,TRBJ2-1,-
TGTGCCAGCAGCCCTCCCGGGACTAGCGGACCCCAAGAGACCCAGTACTTC,CASSPPGTSGPQETQYF,TRBD2,TRBV6-2/TRBV6-3,TRBJ2-5,-
TGTGCCAGCAGCCAAGAAATCCTGTCTCGGAGTCGTGGCTACACCTTC,CASSQEILSRSRGYTF,-,TRBV14,TRBJ1-2,few
TGTGCCAGCAGGCTGACAGGTGGAAACACCATATATTTT,CASRLTGGNTIYF,-,TRBV27,TRBJ1-3,-
TGTGCCAGCAGCTTAGGAGGGAACCGGGTCAATGAGCAGTTCTTC,CASSLGGNRVNEQFF,-,TRBV7-2,TRBJ2-1,-
TGTGCCAGCAGTTTGCGGGGGGGGGTTGGTGGCAATCAGCCCCAGCATTTT,CASSLRGGVGGNQPQHF,-,TRBV28,TRBJ1-5,-
TGTGCCAGCAGTTACTCTTTCGGGACAGCTGGAAACACCATATATTTT,CASSYSFGTAGNTIYF,TRBD1,TRBV6-6,TRBJ1-3,once
TGTGCCAGCAGCATAGCGGGAGATCACACCGGGGAGCTGTTTTTT,CASSIAGDHTGELFF,TRBD2,TRBV28,TRBJ2-2,-
TGTGCCAGTAGTCCACGGACTAGCGGGCGGACTGAGCAGTTCTTC,CASSPRTSGRTEQFF,TRBD2,TRBV19,TRBJ2-1,-
TGTGCCAGCAGCGTAGAACAGAGCTCTGGAAACACCATATATTTT,CASSVEQSSGNTIYF,-,TRBV9,TRBJ1-3,once
TGTGCCATCAGTGACCCTCCCACAGGGGGCTACGAGCAGTACTTC,CAISDPPTGGYEQYF,TRBD1,TRBV10-3,TRBJ2-7,-
TGTGCCAGCAGCTTCGGACTAGTGAGGACCGGGGAGCTGTTTTTT,CASSFGLVRTGELFF,TRBD2,TRBV3-1/TRBV3-2,TRBJ2-2,-
TGTGCCAGCAGCCGAATCGGACTAGCGGGAGGCTCCTACGAGCAGTACTTC,CASSRIGLAGGSYEQYF,TRBD2,TRBV3-1/TRBV3-2,TRBJ2-7,-
TGTGCCAGCAGCTTAGTCAGGGGCGCAGATACGCAGTATTTT,CASSLVRGADTQYF,-,TRBV7-8,TRBJ2-3,-
TGTGCCAGCAGTTACCGACTAGCGGGGGGGCCGGGAGAGCAGTACTTC,CASSYRLAGGPGEQYF,TRBD2,TRBV6-2/TRBV6-3,TRBJ2-7,-
TGTGCCAGCAGGCCCGGACTAGCGGGGTACGAGCAGTACTTC,CASRPGLAGYEQYF,TRBD2,TRBV5-8,TRBJ2-7,few
TGTGCCAGCAGCTATACCGGGACAGGAATGAACACTGAAGCTTTCTTT,CASSYTGTGMNTEAFF,TRBD1,TRBV11-2,TRBJ1-1,-
TGTGCCAGCTCGCTACAGGGAGCCTATGGCTACACCTTC,CASSLQGAYGYTF,-,TRBV2,TRBJ1-2,-
TGTGCCAGCGGGAGAGGCACAGATACGCAGTATTTT,CASGRGTDTQYF,-,TRBV11-3,TRBJ2-3,-
TGTGCCAGCAGCCCCTTTACCCCACTAGCGGGAGGGCCAGGCAATGAGCAGTTCTTC,CASSPFTPLAGGPGNEQFF,TRBD2,TRBV7-9,TRBJ2-1,-
TGCAGTGCTAGCGGGCAAGAGACCCAGTACTTC,CSASGQETQYF,-,TRBV20-1,TRBJ2-5,-
TGTGCCTCAGAGGGGCGGGGCGGGCAAGAGACCCAGTACTTC,CASEGRGGQETQYF,-,TRBV30,TRBJ2-5,-
TGTGCCAGCAGCCTACAGGATAAGTATACGCAGTATTTT,CASSLQDKYTQYF,-,TRBV3-1/TRBV3-2,TRBJ2-3,-
TGTGCCAGCAGCCAAGCGACAGGGACAGGGTTTCGATCCCTCCACTTT,CASSQATGTGFRSLHF,TRBD1,TRBV3-1/TRBV3-2,TRBJ1-6,-
TGTGCCAGCAGCTCCCCCAGGGCCTACGAGCAGTACTTC,CASSSPRAYEQYF,-,TRBV11-2,TRBJ2-7,-
TGTGCCAGCAGTAACAGGGTCTCACCCCTCCACTTT,CASSNRVSPLHF,-,TRBV6-5,TRBJ1-6,-
TGTGCCAGCAAAGGACAGAACAATCAGCCCCAGCATTTT,CASKGQNNQPQHF,-,TRBV28,TRBJ1-5,-
TGCGCCAGCAGCTCGGGCGGGAGGGCCTTGAAGAACACTGAAGCTTTCTTT,CASSSGGRALKNTEAFF,-,TRBV5-1,TRBJ1-1,-
TGTGCCAGCAGCTTAGCGCTCGCCAGTAAAATCGAGCAGTACTTC,CASSLALASKIEQYF,-,TRBV7-2,TRBJ2-7,-
TGTGCCAGCAGCCCGGTATGGAACACTGAAGCTTTCTTT,CASSPVWNTEAFF,-,TRBV7-9,TRBJ1-1,-
TGTGCCACCAGCAACAACGGGCAGGGGACCCCCTACAATGAGCAGTTCTTC,CATSNNGQGTPYNEQFF,-,TRBV15,TRBJ2-1,few
TGTGCCAGCAGCCACTGGAGAGGCATGAACACTGAAGCTTTCTTT,CASSHWRGMNTEAFF,-,TRBV3-1/TRBV3-2,TRBJ1-1,-
TGTGCCAGCAGTTTGTTCTGGACAACATACGAGCAGTACTTC,CASSLFWTTYEQYF,-,TRBV28,TRBJ2-7,-
TGTGCCAGCGGCAGACAGGGCTATGAAAAACTGTTTTTT,CASGRQGYEKLFF,TRBD1,TRBV6-5,TRBJ1-4,-
TGTGCCAGTAGTCAACAGGGGTGGAGAACAGATACGCAGTATTTT,CASSQQGWRTDTQYF,TRBD1,TRBV19,TRBJ2-3,-
TGTGCCAGCAGCTACGACAGGGCAAGAGATACGCAGTATTTT,CASSYDRARDTQYF,TRBD1,TRBV7-2,TRBJ2-3,-
TGTGCCAGCAGCGTGACCGGGACTAGAGAGACCCAGTACTTC,CASSVTGTRETQYF,TRBD2,TRBV9,TRBJ2-5,-
TGTGCCAGTACTGAAGGGACATCCTCTAACTATGGCTACACCTTC,CASTEGTSSNYGYTF,-,TRBV19,TRBJ1-2,-
TGTGCCAGCAGCTTCGGACAGTTCACTGAAGCTTTCTTT,CASSFGQFTEAFF,-,TRBV6-5,TRBJ1-1,-
TGTGCCAGCCGTCCCGGGACAGGGATGAGGGACACCGGGGAGCTGTTTTTT,CASRPGTGMRDTGELFF,TRBD1,TRBV19,TRBJ2-2,-
TGTGCCAGCAGCAAAACGAGGCAGGGACTCCAAGAGACCCAGTACTTC,CASSKTRQGLQETQYF,-,TRBV7-9,TRBJ2-5,-
TGTGCCTTTCTAAGCGGGAGCGTAAATACGCAGTATTTT,CAFLSGSVNTQYF,TRBD2,TRBV30,TRBJ2-3,-
TGTGCCAGCAGTTACGGGGACAGGGGGCTGACTGAAGCTTTCTTT,CASSYGDRGLTEAFF,TRBD1,TRBV6-6,TRBJ1-1,-
TGTGCCAGCAGTTCAGGGGGCCTAGTCGCTAATGAAAAACTGTTTTTT,CASSSGGLVANEKLFF,TRBD1,TRBV28,TRBJ1-4,-
TGTGCCAGCAGTCCTTTAACCCTAGCGGGGGTGAACAATGAGCAGTTCTTC,CASSPLTLAGVNNEQFF,TRBD2,TRBV27,TRBJ2-1,-
TGTGCCGGAAAACAGGGGCTGAACACTGAAGCTTTCTTT,CAGKQGLNTEAFF,TRBD1,TRBV28,TRBJ1-1,-
TGTGCCAGCAGTTACGTACGGGTTTTGAACACCGGGGAGCTGTTTTTT,CASSYVRVLNTGELFF,-,TRBV6-2/TRBV6-3,TRBJ2-2,-
TGTGCCAGCAGCGCGGGACTAGCGGAGACTGATGAGCAGTTCTTC,CASSAGLAETDEQFF,TRBD2,TRBV9,TRBJ2-1,-